This passage covers 6 T cell receptor beta chains from one sample sequenced in a study of blood T cells in healthy people across ages. Sample-barcoded 5' priming and a J-beta primer mix drove a second PCR of roughly 6 to 12 cycles. In TCRdb, the 5' RACE reads were re-called with MiXCR into one record per CDR3 protein. The data show around 690,000 distinct CDR3 sequences, with roughly 53% seen just once and around 37% held by the top ten. The sample taken for sequencing was blood. These receptors were obtained from a man aged 55 to 70 in good health.

The rearrangement links TRBV6-5 to TRBJ1-2; a weak D match, TRBD1 (5 bases). The V gene lost 0 bases and the J gene lost 1 base, with 15 bases spanning the gap. The CDR3 contains 17 residues. CDR1 is MNHEY and CDR2 is SVGAGI in the germline V gene. CDR3 nucleotide sequence: TGTGCCAGCAGTTACTCTAGCAGGGAGCCAGTTAACTATGGCTACACCTTC. Translated: CASSYSSREPVNYGYTF.

The CDR3 sequence: CASSLTPGLAGGINEQFF. The CDR3 nucleotides read TGTGCCAGCAGCTTAACGCCCGGACTAGCGGGGGGTATAAATGAGCAGTTCTTC. The rearrangement links TRBV7-8 to TRBJ2-1, with 14 bases matching TRBD2. The germline CDR1 and CDR2 sequences are SGHVS and FQNEAQ. V dropped 2 bases and J dropped 7; count of bases not matched to a gene: 10. The CDR3 length is 18 residues. Drawing the rest from reference TRBV7-8 and TRBJ2-1, the complete variable domain is GAGVSQSPRYKVAKRGQDVALRCDPISGHVSLFWYQQALGQGPEFLTYFQNEAQLDKSGLPSDRFFAERPEGSVSTLKIQRTQQEDSAVYLCASSLTPGLAGGINEQFFGPGTRLTVL.

A few counts support this clonotype. The V gene is TRBV20-1, the J gene TRBJ2-7, with D uncertain. The germline V gene encodes CDR1 DFQATT and CDR2 SNEGSKA (reference sequence). V lost 6 bases, J lost 0 bases, and 12 bases lay in between. This CDR3 is built from 13 residues. This CDR3 reads CSAHPDTSYEQYF. The CDR3 DNA follows: TGCAGTGCCCATCCCGACACCTCCTACGAGCAGTACTTC.

The chain links TRBV3-1 to TRBJ2-1; no definite D call. Germline CDR1 is LGHDT and CDR2 is YNNKEL (reference sequence). Trimming shortened V by 8 bases and J by 7 bases, and 12 bases separated the two germline ends. The CDR3 has 12 residues. CDR3 bases: TGTGCCAGCTCCCCTATCGGAAATGAGCAGTTCTTC. Its protein product is CASSPIGNEQFF.

This clonotype was seen only a few times. The CDR3 bases are TGTGCCAGCAGTGAAACAGGGGGCTTCATTCAGTACTTC. Encoded protein: CASSETGGFIQYF. V gene TRBV2 combines with J gene TRBJ2-4, with 9 bases lining up with TRBD1. The CDR3 runs 13 residues. Per the germline V gene, CDR1 is SNHLY and CDR2 is FYNNEI. J lost 9 bases, V lost 2 bases, and 2 bases had no gene match.

This chain uses TRBV7-8 with TRBJ1-6; possible D gene TRBD1, 5 bases. V lost 1 base to trimming and J lost 9 bases, with 13 bases between them. From germline, CDR1 is SGHVS and CDR2 FQNEAQ. The CDR3 contains 15 residues. CDR3 residues: CASSLVPGLGSPLHF. DNA of the CDR3: TGTGCCAGCAGCTTAGTCCCAGGGTTGGGTTCACCCCTCCACTTT.